The 17 T cell receptor beta chains in this list originate from one sample, sequenced in a study of blood T cell repertoires in COVID-19. Profiling relied on immunoSEQ multiplex PCR, and the TCRdb table lists in-frame clones only, not all of them. The sample has about 250,000 clones, nearly 95% seen once. The specimen was peripheral blood. These receptors originate from a man between 25 and 39 years old with COVID-19, enrolled during active disease.

This clone was counted a single time. This rearrangement joins TRBV5-1 to TRBJ2-5, with 10 bases identical to TRBD2. After removal of 0 bases from V and 1 base from J, the junction contained 9 bases not matched to a gene. The CDR3 is made up of 18 amino acids. Germline V gives CDR1 SGHRS, CDR2 YFSETQ. CDR3 nucleotides: TGCGCCAGCAGCTTGGCCATGGCTAGCGGGGGCCCCCAAGAGACCCAGTACTTC. This codes for CASSLAMASGGPQETQYF. The full variable domain, rest sourced from reference TRBV5-1 and TRBJ2-5, is KAGVTQTPRYLIKTRGQQVTLSCSPISGHRSVSWYQQTPGQGLQFLFEYFSETQRNKGNFPGRFSGRQFSNSRSEMNVSTLELGDSALYLCASSLAMASGGPQETQYFGPGTRLLVL.

Comments on this clone: This sample also contains other DNA sequences that code for the same CDR3. CDR3 sequence reads: CASSLGGEETQYF. The CDR3 DNA sequence: TGTGCCAGCAGCTTAGGGGGGGAAGAGACCCAGTACTTC. The V gene is TRBV7-9, the J gene TRBJ2-5; D perhaps matches TRBD2 (6 bases). CDR1 and CDR2 from the germline V gene are SEHNR and FQNEAQ (reference sequence). Trimming cost V 1 base and J 3 bases, with 6 bases left between them. There are 13 residues in the CDR3.

The chain is built from TRBV4-1 and TRBJ1-5; D perhaps matches TRBD1 (6 bases). Trimming cost V 3 bases and J 0 bases, with 9 bases left between them. The CDR3 totals 15 residues. Per the germline V gene, CDR1 is MGHRA and CDR2 is YSYEKL. CDR3 protein: CASSQGRGSNQPQHF. CDR3 nucleotides: TGCGCCAGCAGCCAGGGCAGGGGTAGCAATCAGCCCCAGCATTTT.

The sample holds one count of this clone. The chain couples TRBV11-2 to TRBJ2-5; 13 positions match TRBD2. CDR1 is SGHAT and CDR2 is FQNNGV in the germline V gene. CDR3 size: 13 residues. J lost 7 bases, V lost 5 bases, and 1 base had no gene match. The CDR3: CASSGLAGATQYF. The CDR3 nucleotides are TGTGCCAGCAGCGGACTAGCGGGGGCGACCCAGTACTTC.

The rearrangement links TRBV19 to TRBJ1-4; D gene ambiguous. V lost 3 bases and J lost 4, with 9 bases in between. This CDR3 spans 14 amino acids. Germline assignment: CDR1 LNHDA and CDR2 SQIVND (reference sequence). Here the CDR3 DNA reads TGTGCCAGTAGTATGGCGCAGGTTAATGAAAAACTGTTTTTT. It specifies CASSMAQVNEKLFF.

The V call is TRBV19, the J call TRBJ2-7, with TRBD2 matching 7 bases. This CDR3 has 16 amino acids. Trimming cost V 8 bases and J 2 bases; bases outside gene matches: 15. Germline CDR1 and CDR2: LNHDA and SQIVND (reference sequence). Here the CDR3 DNA reads TGTGCCAGTGGGGAGTCTAGCGGTTTGAGGGCCTACGAGCAGTACTTC. It codes for CASGESSGLRAYEQYF.

The chain links TRBV9 to TRBJ2-2, with 13 bases fitting TRBD2. Trimming at V came to 3 bases and at J to 6 bases, leaving 5 bases not matched to a gene. Germline V gives CDR1 SGDLS, CDR2 YYNGEE. The CDR3 spans 16 residues. This CDR3 is CASSASGTSGAGELFF. CDR3 nucleotide sequence: TGTGCCAGCAGCGCGTCCGGGACTAGCGGGGCCGGGGAGCTGTTTTTT.

The rearrangement links TRBV14 to TRBJ1-2; 9 bases match TRBD1. J gave up 7 bases and V 2 bases, and 5 bases lay outside the gene matches. Germline V gene data show CDR1 as SGHDN and CDR2 as FVKESK. There are 14 residues in the CDR3. CDR3 sequence: CASSQYDRGTGYTF. The CDR3 nucleotides are TGTGCCAGCAGCCAATATGACAGGGGGACTGGCTACACCTTC.

In DNA, the CDR3 is TGTGCCAGCAGCTTGAGGGCAGGGGGCTACGAGCAGTACTTC. The encoded protein is CASSLRAGGYEQYF. This rearrangement joins TRBV5-4 to TRBJ2-7, with 7 bases that match TRBD1. Germline V gives CDR1 SGHNT, CDR2 YYREEE (reference sequence). Trimming at V came to 1 base and at J to 3 bases, leaving 4 bases not matched to a gene. The CDR3 extends over 14 amino acids.

The chain is built from TRBV6-5 and TRBJ1-1; 7 bases line up with TRBD1. Germline V gene data show CDR1 as MNHEY and CDR2 as SVGAGI. V was clipped by 6 bases and J by 1 base; unmatched bases: 8. The CDR3 is made up of 15 amino acids. The CDR3 reads CASSPTGQSNTEAFF. The DNA for the CDR3 is TGTGCCAGCAGCCCCACGGGACAGTCGAACACTGAAGCTTTCTTT.

The V gene is TRBV9, the J gene TRBJ2-1; 8 positions match TRBD2. The CDR3 extends over 15 amino acids. Looked up from germline, CDR1 is SGDLS and CDR2 is YYNGEE. The trim removed 7 bases at V and 1 base at J, leaving 7 bases unmatched. CDR3 sequence reads: CASAKPGGSYNEQFF. DNA for the CDR3: TGTGCCAGCGCTAAACCGGGGGGGTCCTACAATGAGCAGTTCTTC.

The chain employs TRBV9 and TRBJ1-2; D might be TRBD1 (6 bases). The CDR3 is 15 amino acids. Trimming left V 0 bases short and J 4 bases short, with 13 bases between. From germline, CDR1 is SGDLS and CDR2 YYNGEE. The chain's CDR3 is CASSVEGQGTYGYTF. In DNA form, the CDR3 reads TGTGCCAGCAGCGTAGAGGGGCAGGGGACCTATGGCTACACCTTC.

The V gene is TRBV7-7, the J gene TRBJ1-5; no firm D call. V lost 2 bases and J 9 bases, leaving 11 bases between the germline ends. Per the germline V gene, CDR1 is SSHAT and CDR2 is FNYEAQ (reference sequence). The CDR3 has 13 residues. This chain's CDR3 is CASSLNRESPQHF. In DNA, the CDR3 is TGTGCCAGCAGCTTAAACCGGGAGTCGCCCCAGCATTTT. Full variable domain (missing parts from reference TRBV7-7 and TRBJ1-5): GAGVSQSPRYKVTKRGQDVTLRCDPISSHATLYWYQQALGQGPEFLTYFNYEAQPDKSGLPSDRFSAERPEGSISTLTIQRTEQRDSAMYRCASSLNRESPQHFGDGTRLSIL.

The chain's CDR3 is CASSEWGGGNQPQHF. The CDR3 DNA follows: TGTGCCAGCTCCGAATGGGGGGGTGGCAATCAGCCCCAGCATTTT. The chain recombines TRBV27 with TRBJ1-5; tentatively, D is TRBD1 (5 bases). CDR1 and CDR2 from the germline V gene are MNHEY and SMNVEV (reference sequence). The length of the CDR3 is 15 residues. V dropped 8 bases and J dropped 2 bases, with 16 bases sitting between them.

The chain employs TRBV9 and TRBJ1-2; 7 positions match TRBD1. Germline V CDR1 and CDR2: SGDLS, YYNGEE. This CDR3 region has 15 residues. V was pared by 0 bases and J by 2 bases, with 4 bases of the junction left unmatched. CDR3 sequence: CASSVVGTANYGYTF. In nucleotides, the CDR3 is TGTGCCAGCAGCGTAGTAGGGACAGCGAACTATGGCTACACCTTC.

This clone was seen only once. The V and J genes are TRBV19 and TRBJ1-4, with 8 bases that match TRBD1. CDR3 size: 14 residues. CDR1 and CDR2 (germline): LNHDA, SQIVND (reference sequence). J gave up 3 bases and V 6 bases, and 3 bases lay outside the gene matches. The CDR3 DNA reads TGTGCCAGTAGCAGGGGGCTGGCTAATGAAAAACTGTTTTTT. Translation gives CASSRGLANEKLFF.

The chain employs TRBV5-5 and TRBJ2-1; 16 bases fit TRBD2. J gave up 5 bases and V 0 bases, and 8 bases lay outside the gene matches. Per the germline V gene, CDR1 is SGHKS and CDR2 is YYEKEE (reference sequence). The CDR3 sequence is 19 residues long. The CDR3, as DNA: TGTGCCAGCAGCTTGGCTTCGGGACTAGCGGGGGGGAAAAACAATGAGCAGTTCTTC. Its translation is CASSLASGLAGGKNNEQFF.